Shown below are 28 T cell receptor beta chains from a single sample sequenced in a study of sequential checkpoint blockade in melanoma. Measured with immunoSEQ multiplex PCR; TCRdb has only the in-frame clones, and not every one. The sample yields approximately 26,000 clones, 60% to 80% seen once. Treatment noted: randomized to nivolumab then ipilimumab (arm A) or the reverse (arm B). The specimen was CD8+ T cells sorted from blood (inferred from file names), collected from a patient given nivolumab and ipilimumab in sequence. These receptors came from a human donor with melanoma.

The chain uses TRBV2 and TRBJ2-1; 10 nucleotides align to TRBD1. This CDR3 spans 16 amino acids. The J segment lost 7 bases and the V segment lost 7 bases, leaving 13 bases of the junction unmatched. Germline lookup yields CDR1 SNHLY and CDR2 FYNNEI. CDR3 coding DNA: TGTGCCAGCACGGGACAGGGGCCGGGTCTGGGTAATGAGCAGTTCTTC. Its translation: CASTGQGPGLGNEQFF.

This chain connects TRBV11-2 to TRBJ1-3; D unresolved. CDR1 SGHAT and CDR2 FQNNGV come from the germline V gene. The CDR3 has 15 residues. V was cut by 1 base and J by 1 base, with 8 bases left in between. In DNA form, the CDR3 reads TGTGCCAGCAGCTTAGGTCCCGGGTCTGGAAACACCATATATTTT. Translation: CASSLGPGSGNTIYF.

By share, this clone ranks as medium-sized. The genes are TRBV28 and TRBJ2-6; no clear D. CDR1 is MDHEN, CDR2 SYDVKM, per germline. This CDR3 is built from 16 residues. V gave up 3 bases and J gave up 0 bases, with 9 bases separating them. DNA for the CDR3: TGTGCCAGCAGTTTCGGTCTGCACTCTGGGGCCAACGTCCTGACTTTC. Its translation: CASSFGLHSGANVLTF.

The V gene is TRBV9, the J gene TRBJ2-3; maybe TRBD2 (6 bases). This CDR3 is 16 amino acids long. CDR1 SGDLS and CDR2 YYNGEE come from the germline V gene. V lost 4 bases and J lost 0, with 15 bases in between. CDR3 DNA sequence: TGTGCCAGCAGCCCCGTAGCGGAACCTAGCACAGATACGCAGTATTTT. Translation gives CASSPVAEPSTDTQYF.

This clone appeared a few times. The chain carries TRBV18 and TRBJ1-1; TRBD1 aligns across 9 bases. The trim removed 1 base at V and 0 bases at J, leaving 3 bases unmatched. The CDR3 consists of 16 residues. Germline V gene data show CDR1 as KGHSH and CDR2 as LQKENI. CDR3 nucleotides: TGTGCCAGCTCACCACACCGGACAGGGGTGAACACTGAAGCTTTCTTT. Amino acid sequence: CASSPHRTGVNTEAFF.

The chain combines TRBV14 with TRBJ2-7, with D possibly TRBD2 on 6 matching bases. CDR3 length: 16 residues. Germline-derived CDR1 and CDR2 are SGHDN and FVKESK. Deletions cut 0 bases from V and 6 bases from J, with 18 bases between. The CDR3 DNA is TGTGCCAGCAGCCAAGATGGGGCGGCGACTAGGGCCGAGCAGTACTTC. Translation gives CASSQDGAATRAEQYF.

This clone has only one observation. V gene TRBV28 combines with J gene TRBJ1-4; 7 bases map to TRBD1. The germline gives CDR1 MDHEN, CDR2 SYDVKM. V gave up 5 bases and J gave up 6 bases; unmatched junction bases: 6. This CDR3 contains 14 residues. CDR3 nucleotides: TGTGCCAGCAGTCGTACAGGGGCGGATGAAAAACTGTTTTTT. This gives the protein CASSRTGADEKLFF.

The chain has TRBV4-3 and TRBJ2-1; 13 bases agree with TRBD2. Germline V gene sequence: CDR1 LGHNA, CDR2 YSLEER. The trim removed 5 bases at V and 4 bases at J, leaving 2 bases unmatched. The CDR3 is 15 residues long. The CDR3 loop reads CASSGTSGIYNEQFF. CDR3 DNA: TGCGCCAGCAGCGGGACTAGCGGGATTTACAATGAGCAGTTCTTC.

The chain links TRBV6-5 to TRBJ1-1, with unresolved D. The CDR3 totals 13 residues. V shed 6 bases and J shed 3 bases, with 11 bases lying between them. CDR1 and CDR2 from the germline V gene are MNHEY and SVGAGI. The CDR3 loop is CASREAGHTEAFF. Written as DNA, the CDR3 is TGTGCCAGCAGGGAGGCCGGACACACTGAAGCTTTCTTT.

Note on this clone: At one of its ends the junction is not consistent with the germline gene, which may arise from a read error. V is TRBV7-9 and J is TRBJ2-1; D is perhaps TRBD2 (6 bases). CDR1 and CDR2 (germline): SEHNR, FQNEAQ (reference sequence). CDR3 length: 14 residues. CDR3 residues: CAGSFEGLYNEQFF. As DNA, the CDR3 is TGTGCCGGCAGCTTCGAGGGACTCTACAATGAGCAGTTCTTC. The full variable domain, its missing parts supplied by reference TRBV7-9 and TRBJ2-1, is DTGVSQNPRHKITKRGQNVTFRCDPISEHNRLYWYRQTLGQGPEFLTYFQNEAQLEKSRLLSDRFSAERPKGSFSTLEIQRTEQGDSAMYLCAGSFEGLYNEQFFGPGTRLTVL.

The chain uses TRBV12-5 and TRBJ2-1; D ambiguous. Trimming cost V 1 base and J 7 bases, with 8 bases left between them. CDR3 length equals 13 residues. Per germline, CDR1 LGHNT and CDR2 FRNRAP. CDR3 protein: CASGLAPGNEQFF. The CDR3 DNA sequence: TGTGCTAGTGGTTTGGCACCGGGTAATGAGCAGTTCTTC.

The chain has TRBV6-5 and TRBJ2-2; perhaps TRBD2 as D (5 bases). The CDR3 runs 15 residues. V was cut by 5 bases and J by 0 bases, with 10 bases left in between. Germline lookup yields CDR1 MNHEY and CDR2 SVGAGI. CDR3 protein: CASSTGTTNTGELFF. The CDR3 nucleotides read TGTGCCAGCAGTACGGGAACAACGAACACCGGGGAGCTGTTTTTT.

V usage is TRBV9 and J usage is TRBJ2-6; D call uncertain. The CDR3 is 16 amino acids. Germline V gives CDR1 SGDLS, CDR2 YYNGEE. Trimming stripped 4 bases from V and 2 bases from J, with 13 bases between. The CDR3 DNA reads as TGTGCCAGCAGCTCACACGATAATACTGGGGCCAACGTCCTGACTTTC. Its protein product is CASSSHDNTGANVLTF.

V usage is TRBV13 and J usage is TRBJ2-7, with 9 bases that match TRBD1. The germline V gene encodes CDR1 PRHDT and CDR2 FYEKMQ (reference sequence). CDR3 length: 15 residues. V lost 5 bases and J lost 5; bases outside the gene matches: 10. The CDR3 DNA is TGTGCCAGCAGCGCGAACCCGGGACAGGGAGACGAGCAGTACTTC. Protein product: CASSANPGQGDEQYF.

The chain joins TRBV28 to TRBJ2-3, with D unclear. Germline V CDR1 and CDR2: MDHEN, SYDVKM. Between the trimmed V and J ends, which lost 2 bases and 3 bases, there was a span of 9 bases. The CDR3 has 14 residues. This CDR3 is CASSLARRTDTQYF. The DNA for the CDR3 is TGTGCCAGCAGTTTAGCCCGGAGAACAGATACGCAGTATTTT.

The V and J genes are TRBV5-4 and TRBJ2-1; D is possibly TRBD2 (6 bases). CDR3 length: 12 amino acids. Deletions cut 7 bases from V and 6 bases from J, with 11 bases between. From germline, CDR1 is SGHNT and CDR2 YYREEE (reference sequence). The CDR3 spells CASHLRGNEQFF. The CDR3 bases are TGTGCCAGCCACCTGCGGGGCAATGAGCAGTTCTTC.

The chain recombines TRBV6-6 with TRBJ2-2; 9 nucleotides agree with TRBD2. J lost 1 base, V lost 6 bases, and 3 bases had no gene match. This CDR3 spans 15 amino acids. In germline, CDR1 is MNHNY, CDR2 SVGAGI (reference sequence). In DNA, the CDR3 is TGTGCCAGCAGCCGACTAGCGGAGAACACCGGGGAGCTGTTTTTT. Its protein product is CASSRLAENTGELFF.

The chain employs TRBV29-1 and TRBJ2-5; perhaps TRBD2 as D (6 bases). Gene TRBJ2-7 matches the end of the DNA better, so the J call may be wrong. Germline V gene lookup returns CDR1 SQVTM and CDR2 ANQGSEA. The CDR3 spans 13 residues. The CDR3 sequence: CSVRTTITYEQYF. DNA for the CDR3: TGCAGCGTCCGGACTACCATCACCTACGAGCAGTACTTC.

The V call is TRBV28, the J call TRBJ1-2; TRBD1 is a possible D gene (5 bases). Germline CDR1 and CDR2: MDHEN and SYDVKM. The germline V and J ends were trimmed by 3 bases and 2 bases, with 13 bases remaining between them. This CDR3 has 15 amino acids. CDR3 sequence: CASSLVTAINYGYTF. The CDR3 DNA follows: TGTGCCAGCAGTTTGGTGACAGCAATAAACTATGGCTACACCTTC.

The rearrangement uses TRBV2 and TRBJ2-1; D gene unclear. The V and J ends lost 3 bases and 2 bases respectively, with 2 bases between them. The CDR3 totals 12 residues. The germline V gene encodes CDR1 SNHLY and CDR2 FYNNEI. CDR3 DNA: TGTGCCAGCAGTGATACCTACAATGAGCAGTTCTTC. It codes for CASSDTYNEQFF.

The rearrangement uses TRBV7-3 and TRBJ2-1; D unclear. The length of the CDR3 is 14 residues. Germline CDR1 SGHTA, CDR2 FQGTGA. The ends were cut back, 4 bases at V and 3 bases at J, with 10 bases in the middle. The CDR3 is CASSSPLDYNEQFF. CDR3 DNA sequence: TGTGCCAGCAGCTCCCCGTTAGACTACAATGAGCAGTTCTTC.

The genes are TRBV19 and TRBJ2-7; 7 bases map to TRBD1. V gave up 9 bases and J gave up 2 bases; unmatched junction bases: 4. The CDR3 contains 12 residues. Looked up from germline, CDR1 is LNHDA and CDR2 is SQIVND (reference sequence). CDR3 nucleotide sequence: TGTGCCAGCGGGGACAGCCCCTACGAGCAGTACTTC. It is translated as CASGDSPYEQYF.

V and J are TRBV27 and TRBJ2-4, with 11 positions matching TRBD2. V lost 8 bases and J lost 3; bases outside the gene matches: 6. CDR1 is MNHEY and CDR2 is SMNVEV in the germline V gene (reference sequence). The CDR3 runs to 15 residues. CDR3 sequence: CASSLTSGVKNIQYF. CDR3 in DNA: TGTGCCAGCTCACTGACTAGCGGGGTCAAAAACATTCAGTACTTC.

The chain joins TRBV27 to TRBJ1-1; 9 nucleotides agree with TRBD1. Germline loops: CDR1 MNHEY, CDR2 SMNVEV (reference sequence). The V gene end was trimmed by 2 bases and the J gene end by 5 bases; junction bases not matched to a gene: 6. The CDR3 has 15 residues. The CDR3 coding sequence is TGTGCCAGCAGTTTAGACACCGGGACAGGGACTGAAGCTTTCTTT. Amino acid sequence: CASSLDTGTGTEAFF.

CDR3 in amino acids: CASSPLGGTEAFF. CDR3 DNA sequence: TGTGCCAGCAGTCCCCTCGGGGGCACTGAAGCTTTCTTT. The V gene is TRBV27, the J gene TRBJ1-1; TRBD1 is a possible D gene (5 bases). The CDR3 has 13 amino acids. V dropped 5 bases and J dropped 4 bases, with 11 bases sitting between them. Germline lookup yields CDR1 MNHEY and CDR2 SMNVEV (reference sequence).

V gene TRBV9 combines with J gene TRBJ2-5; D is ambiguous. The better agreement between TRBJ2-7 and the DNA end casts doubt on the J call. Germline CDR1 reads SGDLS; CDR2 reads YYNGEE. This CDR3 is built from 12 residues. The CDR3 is CASSTPRNEQYF. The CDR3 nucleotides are TGTGCCAGCAGCACCCCGAGGAACGAGCAGTACTTC.

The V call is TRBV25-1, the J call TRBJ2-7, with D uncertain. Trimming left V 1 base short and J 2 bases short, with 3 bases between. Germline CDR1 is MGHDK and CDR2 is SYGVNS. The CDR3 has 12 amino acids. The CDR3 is CASSEFTYEQYF. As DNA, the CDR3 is TGTGCCAGCAGTGAATTTACCTACGAGCAGTACTTC.

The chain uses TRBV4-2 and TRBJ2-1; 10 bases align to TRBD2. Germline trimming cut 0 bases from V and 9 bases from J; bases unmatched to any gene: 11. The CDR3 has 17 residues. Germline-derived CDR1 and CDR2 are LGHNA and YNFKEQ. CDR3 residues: CASSQDSSSGRAGEQFF. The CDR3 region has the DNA TGTGCCAGCAGCCAAGATTCATCGAGCGGGAGGGCCGGTGAGCAGTTCTTC.